A single T cell receptor (beta chain) is shown here with its context. Its antigen is not identified. The data were taken from a study of graft-versus-host responses after intestinal transplantation. Turning to the study itself: Multivisceral, liver-intestinal, or isolated intestinal grafts were transplanted into recipients. Every one of the recipients received anti-thymocyte globulin induction and afterwards took tacrolimus and steroids for around three years. Findings and limits, study-wide: Within allografts, high graft-versus-host to host-versus-graft clonal ratios were seen among patients with graft-donor T cell macrochimerism. An association linked early post-transplant HvG declines with peak circulating GvH clone levels.

Trimming took 4 bases from V and 4 from J; bases not matched to a gene: 4. This CDR3 has 14 residues. From germline, CDR1 is SGHRS and CDR2 YFSETQ. Graft material was processed, releasing intraepithelial and lamina propria lymphocytes. Sequencing used immunoSEQ multiplex PCR; TCRdb keeps in-frame clones, though not all of them. The sample lists just under 20,000 clones, roughly 78% occurring once. The sequence derives from a human patient who received an intestinal transplant, so some T cells may come from the graft donor. Specimen: ileum tissue, collected around 20 days after intestinal transplant. The chain combines TRBV5-1 with TRBJ2-7, with 11 bases identical to TRBD1. CDR3 sequence reads: CASSPDRGQYEQYF. DNA for the CDR3: TGCGCCAGCAGCCCGGACAGGGGGCAATACGAGCAGTACTTC.